The 27 T cell receptor beta chains in this list originate from one sample, sequenced in a study of shared clonotypes between healthy human individuals. Sequencing used immunoSEQ multiplex PCR; TCRdb keeps in-frame clones, though not all of them. The sample has approximately 1.1 million clones; 75% to 80% are singletons. The source material was memory CD4+ T cells from PBMCs. The subset is: CD45RA-negative fraction. Every receptor here comes from a man aged 18 to 29 in good health. Some clones in this sample may be carry-over from other donors' samples.

With regard to this clone: One end of the junction varies from germline; a read error may be responsible. V and J are TRBV14 and TRBJ2-3; 9 bases fit TRBD1. Germline assignment: CDR1 SGHDN and CDR2 FVKESK. The CDR3 spans 14 residues. The CDR3 DNA is TGTGCCAGCAGCCGGGACAGGGCCAGAGATACGCGGTATTTT. Translating it yields CASSRDRARDTRYF.

The chain employs TRBV6-9 and TRBJ2-3; the match to TRBD2 covers 9 bases. V was clipped by 7 bases and J by 4 bases; unmatched bases: 24. There are 20 residues in the CDR3. Germline CDR1 reads MNHGY; CDR2 reads SVAAGI. The CDR3 DNA reads TGTGCCAGCACCAGCCCGACTAGCGGAACTCCCTTTTATCTCGCAGATACGCAGTATTTT. Protein product: CASTSPTSGTPFYLADTQYF.

The V call is TRBV28, the J call TRBJ2-1; the match to TRBD2 covers 11 bases. Per germline, CDR1 MDHEN and CDR2 SYDVKM. V was pared by 3 bases and J by 0 bases, with 1 base of the junction left unmatched. CDR3 length equals 16 residues. The CDR3 coding sequence is TGTGCCAGCAGTTTGACTAGCGGGAACTCCTACAATGAGCAGTTCTTC. Its translation: CASSLTSGNSYNEQFF.

The chain combines TRBV30 with TRBJ1-1, with D perhaps matching TRBD1 (5 bases). Germline values: CDR1 GTSNPN, CDR2 SVGIG (reference sequence). The V and J ends lost 7 bases and 4 bases respectively, with 22 bases between them. The CDR3 loop spans 15 amino acids. The CDR3 loop is CALGPKRGRSTEAFF. In nucleotides, the CDR3 is TGTGCCTTGGGCCCAAAACGGGGGAGGTCCACTGAAGCTTTCTTT.

This chain connects TRBV2 to TRBJ2-5; the D is unclear. The CDR3 sequence is 14 residues long. Germline-derived CDR1 and CDR2 are SNHLY and FYNNEI. Trimming removed 5 bases at V and 2 bases at J, with 12 bases between. In DNA form, the CDR3 reads TGTGCCAGCAGTCTTTCGGGCGGACAAGAGACCCAGTACTTC. Translating it yields CASSLSGGQETQYF.

The chain has TRBV5-6 and TRBJ1-1; 10 bases are a match to TRBD1. Trimming cost V 4 bases and J 1 base; bases outside gene matches: 4. This CDR3 comprises 15 residues. The germline V gene encodes CDR1 SGHDT and CDR2 YYEEEE. CDR3 in amino acids: CASSPRTGGNTEAFF. The CDR3 nucleotides read TGTGCCAGCAGCCCAAGGACAGGGGGGAACACTGAAGCTTTCTTT. Based on the CDR3 plus reference TRBV5-6 and TRBJ1-1, the full variable domain is DAGVTQSPTHLIKTRGQQVTLRCSPKSGHDTVSWYQQALGQGPQFIFQYYEEEERQRGNFPDRFSGHQFPNYSSELNVNALLLGDSALYLCASSPRTGGNTEAFFGQGTRLTVV.

The chain employs TRBV25-1 and TRBJ2-1; 8 bases map to TRBD1. The trim removed 11 bases at V and 7 bases at J, leaving 10 bases unmatched. This CDR3 contains 13 residues. The V gene's germline CDR1 is MGHDK and CDR2 SYGVNS. Here the CDR3 reads CAGEDRATNEQFF. The CDR3 DNA follows: TGTGCCGGAGAGGACAGGGCGACGAATGAGCAGTTCTTC.

V and J are TRBV6-6 and TRBJ2-5; 9 nucleotides line up with TRBD1. The germline V gene encodes CDR1 MNHNY and CDR2 SVGAGI (reference sequence). V lost 6 bases, J lost 5 bases, and 7 bases stayed unmatched. The CDR3 covers 14 residues. This chain's CDR3 is CASRNTGGGETQYF. The CDR3 bases are TGTGCCAGCAGGAATACAGGGGGCGGGGAGACCCAGTACTTC.

This chain uses TRBV19 with TRBJ1-1, with 9 bases lining up with TRBD1. Germline CDR1 LNHDA, CDR2 SQIVND (reference sequence). The CDR3 is 16 amino acids. J gave up 6 bases and V 0 bases, and 8 bases lay outside the gene matches. CDR3 amino acids: CASSIDWGQGGPEAFF. In DNA, the CDR3 is TGTGCCAGTAGTATAGATTGGGGACAGGGTGGCCCTGAAGCTTTCTTT.

The chain uses TRBV25-1 and TRBJ2-2; 9 bases are a match to TRBD1. The CDR3 runs to 14 residues. Germline CDR1 reads MGHDK; CDR2 reads SYGVNS. Trimming took 8 bases from V and 6 from J; bases not matched to a gene: 7. The chain's CDR3 is CASGGTGRAGELFF. The CDR3 nucleotides are TGTGCCAGCGGGGGGACAGGGAGAGCCGGGGAGCTGTTTTTT.

The chain employs TRBV28 and TRBJ1-2, with 11 nucleotides matching TRBD1. From germline, CDR1 is MDHEN and CDR2 SYDVKM. This CDR3 is 14 amino acids long. V lost 6 bases and J lost 4; bases outside the gene matches: 4. CDR3 amino acids: CASRRGTGGYGYTF. DNA of the CDR3: TGTGCCAGCAGACGAGGGACAGGGGGCTATGGCTACACCTTC.

J is TRBJ2-1 and V is TRBV7-3; D not resolved. This CDR3 has 13 residues. V lost 5 bases and J lost 4, with 9 bases in between. Germline assignment: CDR1 SGHTA and CDR2 FQGTGA. The CDR3 DNA reads as TGTGCCAGCAGCCGACAAGAATACAATGAGCAGTTCTTC. Translation gives CASSRQEYNEQFF.

The J gene is TRBJ2-2, the V gene TRBV19, with D tentatively TRBD2 (6 bases). From germline, CDR1 is LNHDA and CDR2 SQIVND (reference sequence). Trimming stripped 2 bases from V and 4 bases from J, with 11 bases between. The CDR3 has 15 residues. The CDR3 loop is CASSIKLASTGELFF. The CDR3 DNA sequence: TGTGCCAGTAGTATAAAACTAGCAAGCACCGGGGAGCTGTTTTTT.

Remarks on this clone: A much larger clone is a single base away; this may be a read error. This sample includes further DNA sequences coding for the same CDR3. The V and J genes are TRBV28 and TRBJ1-1; D ambiguous. Germline V gives CDR1 MDHEN, CDR2 SYDVKM. The CDR3 is 11 residues long. The ends were cut back, 6 bases at V and 1 base at J, with 3 bases in the middle. CDR3 nucleotide sequence: TGTGCCAGCAGGAGGAACACTGAAGCTTTCTTT. Encoded protein: CASRRNTEAFF.

This chain links TRBV28 with TRBJ1-2; 8 bases are shared with TRBD1. The germline gives CDR1 MDHEN, CDR2 SYDVKM. CDR3 length equals 15 residues. J gave up 4 bases and V 4 bases, and 8 bases lay outside the gene matches. DNA for the CDR3: TGTGCCAGCAGTTCCTCGGACAGGGTGGGCTATGGCTACACCTTC. It specifies CASSSSDRVGYGYTF.

V gene TRBV7-3 combines with J gene TRBJ1-1; D unclear. From germline, CDR1 is SGHTA and CDR2 FQGTGA. The V end lost 5 bases, the J end lost 1 base, and 8 bases lay between the germline ends. There are 13 residues in the CDR3. The CDR3 DNA is TGTGCCAGCAGCCCGGACTGGAACACTGAAGCTTTCTTT. Protein: CASSPDWNTEAFF.

This sequence joins TRBV9 and TRBJ2-3, with no clear D. V lost 5 bases, J lost 4 bases, and 14 bases lay in between. Germline V gene lookup returns CDR1 SGDLS and CDR2 YYNGEE. The CDR3 runs 14 residues. The CDR3 DNA follows: TGTGCCAGCAGTTGGTGGAAGGGCTCAGATACGCAGTATTTT. It is translated as CASSWWKGSDTQYF.

This chain connects TRBV5-4 to TRBJ1-2; TRBD1 matches at 7 bases. Trimming cost V 5 bases and J 7 bases; bases outside gene matches: 8. CDR1 is SGHNT, CDR2 YYREEE, per germline (reference sequence). CDR3 size: 13 residues. Here the CDR3 reads CASRSTGRAGYTF. CDR3 bases: TGTGCCAGCAGGTCGACAGGGCGGGCTGGCTACACCTTC.

The chain recombines TRBV15 with TRBJ2-3; D is uncertain. The CDR3 consists of 12 residues. Germline CDR1 LNHNV, CDR2 YYDKDF (reference sequence). The V end was cut by 5 bases, the J end by 5 bases, with 8 bases between. CDR3 nucleotides: TGTGCCACCAGCGTTGGGCGAGATACGCAGTATTTT. It encodes CATSVGRDTQYF.

As regards this clone: Relative to the germline gene, one junction end is altered; a read error may explain this. This chain links TRBV5-1 with TRBJ1-2; a possible D gene is TRBD1 (5 bases). The CDR3 covers 17 residues. Germline V gives CDR1 SGHRS, CDR2 YFSETQ. CDR3 DNA sequence: TGCGCCAGCAGCTTGGCCTTGGGGGAAGGGTCCAACTATGGCTACGCCTTC. Translated, it gives CASSLALGEGSNYGYAF.

The chain has TRBV28 and TRBJ1-1, with D unresolved. V was cut by 6 bases and J by 3 bases, with 11 bases left in between. From germline, CDR1 is MDHEN and CDR2 SYDVKM. The CDR3 totals 13 residues. The DNA of the CDR3 is TGTGCCAGCAGGTTAGGAGATTACACTGAAGCTTTCTTT. Protein: CASRLGDYTEAFF.

In nucleotides, the CDR3 is TGTGCCTCCACCGGTGTAGGGGAGGGAGGAGAGACCCAGTACTTC. Its translation is CASTGVGEGGETQYF. The V and J genes are TRBV30 and TRBJ2-5; 7 positions match TRBD2. CDR1 is GTSNPN, CDR2 SVGIG, per germline (reference sequence). Trimming at V came to 7 bases and at J to 4 bases, leaving 15 bases not matched to a gene. The CDR3 is 15 amino acids.

This chain connects TRBV18 to TRBJ2-7; 9 nucleotides match TRBD1. Germline CDR1 KGHSH, CDR2 LQKENI. CDR3 length equals 13 residues. The trim removed 4 bases at V and 3 bases at J, leaving 1 base unmatched. The CDR3 region has the DNA TGTGCCAGCTCACAGGGACAGGGCTACGAGCAGTACTTC. Amino acids: CASSQGQGYEQYF.

CDR3 nucleotides: TGTGCCAGCAGCTCCCCGGGGGGCGAGGGCTATGGCTACACCTTC. Amino acid sequence: CASSSPGGEGYGYTF. The chain joins TRBV7-2 to TRBJ1-2, with D possibly being TRBD1 (6 bases). This CDR3 is 15 amino acids long. The germline V gene has CDR1 SGHTA and CDR2 FQGNSA. Trimming shortened V by 4 bases and J by 4 bases, and 16 bases separated the two germline ends. Combining the CDR3 with reference TRBV7-2 and TRBJ1-2 gives the whole variable domain GAGVSQSPSNKVTEKGKDVELRCDPISGHTALYWYRQSLGQGLEFLIYFQGNSAPDKSGLPSDRFSAERTGGSVSTLTIQRTQQEDSAVYLCASSSPGGEGYGYTFGSGTRLTVV.

The chain recombines TRBV5-1 with TRBJ2-2; D is unclear. The length of the CDR3 is 14 residues. Deletions cut 4 bases from V and 2 bases from J, with 9 bases between. In germline, CDR1 is SGHRS, CDR2 YFSETQ. CDR3 sequence: CASSPLINTGELFF. The CDR3 DNA reads as TGCGCCAGCAGCCCCCTTATTAACACCGGGGAGCTGTTTTTT.

The V and J genes are TRBV11-2 and TRBJ2-2; no clear D. Germline V gene lookup returns CDR1 SGHAT and CDR2 FQNNGV. CDR3 length equals 15 residues. V was clipped by 0 bases and J by 2 bases, with 7 bases between them. The CDR3 loop is CASSLEGDNTGELFF. The CDR3 DNA follows: TGTGCCAGCAGCTTAGAGGGCGACAACACCGGGGAGCTGTTTTTT.

The rearrangement uses TRBV5-1 and TRBJ1-2; 11 nucleotides match TRBD1. V trimming: 3 bases; J trimming: 4 bases; junction bases outside the gene matches: 5. The CDR3 spans 15 residues. The germline V gene encodes CDR1 SGHRS and CDR2 YFSETQ. The CDR3 bases are TGCGCCAGCAGCTCCGGGACAGGGGGGTTCTATGGCTACACCTTC. As protein: CASSSGTGGFYGYTF. The whole variable domain, remainder taken from reference TRBV5-1 and TRBJ1-2, is KAGVTQTPRYLIKTRGQQVTLSCSPISGHRSVSWYQQTPGQGLQFLFEYFSETQRNKGNFPGRFSGRQFSNSRSEMNVSTLELGDSALYLCASSSGTGGFYGYTFGSGTRLTVV.